These 7 T cell receptor beta chains came from one sample sequenced in a study of identical twins. In TCRdb, the 5' RACE reads were re-called with MiXCR into one record per CDR3 protein. The table records 200,000 to 250,000 distinct CDR3 sequences, 7.5% of them present only once. These same data were also listed under a study on yellow fever vaccine responses in identical twins.

The sample was memory (CD45RO+) T cells sorted from blood. The receptors were gathered from a woman aged 18-29 years in good health.

Only a few counts were recorded for this clonotype. The rearrangement uses TRBV15 and TRBJ2-7, with 8 bases matching TRBD1. Trimming at V came to 3 bases and at J to 3 bases, leaving 4 bases not matched to a gene. The CDR3 length is 14 residues. Germline V gene sequence: CDR1 LNHNV, CDR2 YYDKDF (reference sequence). CDR3 amino acids: CATSRRTGNYEQYF. The CDR3 DNA is TGTGCCACCAGCAGGCGGACAGGGAACTACGAGCAGTACTTC.

This chain uses TRBV2 with TRBJ2-3; 7 bases fit TRBD1. The CDR3 consists of 17 residues. The germline V gene has CDR1 SNHLY and CDR2 FYNNEI. The V and J ends lost 1 base and 4 bases, in that order; junction bases with no gene match: 11. The CDR3: CASSEGRRPGGPDTQYF. The CDR3 DNA sequence: TGTGCCAGCAGTGAAGGCCGCCGGCCAGGGGGTCCAGATACGCAGTATTTT. Full variable domain (remainder filled in from reference TRBV2 and TRBJ2-3): EPEVTQTPSHQVTQMGQEVILRCVPISNHLYFYWYRQILGQKVEFLVSFYNNEISEKSEIFDDQFSVERPDGSNFTLKIRSTKLEDSAMYFCASSEGRRPGGPDTQYFGPGTRLTVL.

This clonotype was counted at least ten times. The chain combines TRBV4-3 with TRBJ2-2; TRBD2 matches at 9 bases. The CDR3 has 17 amino acids. The trim removed 0 bases at V and 6 bases at J, leaving 8 bases unmatched. Germline V gene sequence: CDR1 LGHNA, CDR2 YSLEER. CDR3 coding DNA: TGCGCCAGCAGCCAAGATCTAGGCGGGAGGGGTGCCGGGGAGCTGTTTTTT. Its protein product is CASSQDLGGRGAGELFF.

The chain is built from TRBV2 and TRBJ2-3; TRBD1 aligns across 7 bases. V shed 6 bases, J shed 3 bases, and the junction held 3 bases outside the gene matches. The CDR3 runs to 13 residues. Germline assignment: CDR1 SNHLY and CDR2 FYNNEI. This chain's CDR3 is CASSMTGTDTQYF. As DNA, the CDR3 is TGTGCCAGCAGCATGACAGGGACAGATACGCAGTATTTT.

Only a few counts were recorded for this clonotype. This sequence joins TRBV5-5 and TRBJ2-2, with TRBD1 matching 8 bases. Germline CDR1 SGHKS, CDR2 YYEKEE (reference sequence). The CDR3 totals 15 residues. Trimming took 2 bases from V and 3 from J; bases not matched to a gene: 3. DNA of the CDR3: TGTGCCAGCAGCTTCCCAGGGGGCCACACCGGGGAGCTGTTTTTT. Translating it yields CASSFPGGHTGELFF. Drawing the rest from reference TRBV5-5 and TRBJ2-2, the complete variable domain is DAGVTQSPTHLIKTRGQQVTLRCSPISGHKSVSWYQQVLGQGPQFIFQYYEKEERGRGNFPDRFSARQFPNYSSELNVNALLLGDSALYLCASSFPGGHTGELFFGEGSRLTVL.

This clonotype occurred many times. V is TRBV5-1 and J is TRBJ1-3; D not certain. CDR3 length equals 16 residues. Trimming took off 4 bases at V and 3 bases at J, with 17 bases between the two ends. Per germline, CDR1 SGHRS and CDR2 YFSETQ. CDR3: CASSLPTSGSGNTIYF. CDR3 in DNA: TGCGCCAGCAGCCTCCCAACAAGCGGAAGTGGAAACACCATATATTTT.

The gene calls are TRBV2 and TRBJ2-4, with a weak D call TRBD2 (6 bases). The CDR3 totals 15 residues. V lost 2 bases, J lost 0 bases, and 8 bases lay in between. CDR1 is SNHLY, CDR2 FYNNEI, per germline. The CDR3 loop reads CASSERGLAKNIQYF. DNA of the CDR3: TGTGCCAGCAGTGAAAGGGGACTAGCCAAAAACATTCAGTACTTC. Drawing the rest from reference TRBV2 and TRBJ2-4, the complete variable domain is EPEVTQTPSHQVTQMGQEVILRCVPISNHLYFYWYRQILGQKVEFLVSFYNNEISEKSEIFDDQFSVERPDGSNFTLKIRSTKLEDSAMYFCASSERGLAKNIQYFGAGTRLSVL.